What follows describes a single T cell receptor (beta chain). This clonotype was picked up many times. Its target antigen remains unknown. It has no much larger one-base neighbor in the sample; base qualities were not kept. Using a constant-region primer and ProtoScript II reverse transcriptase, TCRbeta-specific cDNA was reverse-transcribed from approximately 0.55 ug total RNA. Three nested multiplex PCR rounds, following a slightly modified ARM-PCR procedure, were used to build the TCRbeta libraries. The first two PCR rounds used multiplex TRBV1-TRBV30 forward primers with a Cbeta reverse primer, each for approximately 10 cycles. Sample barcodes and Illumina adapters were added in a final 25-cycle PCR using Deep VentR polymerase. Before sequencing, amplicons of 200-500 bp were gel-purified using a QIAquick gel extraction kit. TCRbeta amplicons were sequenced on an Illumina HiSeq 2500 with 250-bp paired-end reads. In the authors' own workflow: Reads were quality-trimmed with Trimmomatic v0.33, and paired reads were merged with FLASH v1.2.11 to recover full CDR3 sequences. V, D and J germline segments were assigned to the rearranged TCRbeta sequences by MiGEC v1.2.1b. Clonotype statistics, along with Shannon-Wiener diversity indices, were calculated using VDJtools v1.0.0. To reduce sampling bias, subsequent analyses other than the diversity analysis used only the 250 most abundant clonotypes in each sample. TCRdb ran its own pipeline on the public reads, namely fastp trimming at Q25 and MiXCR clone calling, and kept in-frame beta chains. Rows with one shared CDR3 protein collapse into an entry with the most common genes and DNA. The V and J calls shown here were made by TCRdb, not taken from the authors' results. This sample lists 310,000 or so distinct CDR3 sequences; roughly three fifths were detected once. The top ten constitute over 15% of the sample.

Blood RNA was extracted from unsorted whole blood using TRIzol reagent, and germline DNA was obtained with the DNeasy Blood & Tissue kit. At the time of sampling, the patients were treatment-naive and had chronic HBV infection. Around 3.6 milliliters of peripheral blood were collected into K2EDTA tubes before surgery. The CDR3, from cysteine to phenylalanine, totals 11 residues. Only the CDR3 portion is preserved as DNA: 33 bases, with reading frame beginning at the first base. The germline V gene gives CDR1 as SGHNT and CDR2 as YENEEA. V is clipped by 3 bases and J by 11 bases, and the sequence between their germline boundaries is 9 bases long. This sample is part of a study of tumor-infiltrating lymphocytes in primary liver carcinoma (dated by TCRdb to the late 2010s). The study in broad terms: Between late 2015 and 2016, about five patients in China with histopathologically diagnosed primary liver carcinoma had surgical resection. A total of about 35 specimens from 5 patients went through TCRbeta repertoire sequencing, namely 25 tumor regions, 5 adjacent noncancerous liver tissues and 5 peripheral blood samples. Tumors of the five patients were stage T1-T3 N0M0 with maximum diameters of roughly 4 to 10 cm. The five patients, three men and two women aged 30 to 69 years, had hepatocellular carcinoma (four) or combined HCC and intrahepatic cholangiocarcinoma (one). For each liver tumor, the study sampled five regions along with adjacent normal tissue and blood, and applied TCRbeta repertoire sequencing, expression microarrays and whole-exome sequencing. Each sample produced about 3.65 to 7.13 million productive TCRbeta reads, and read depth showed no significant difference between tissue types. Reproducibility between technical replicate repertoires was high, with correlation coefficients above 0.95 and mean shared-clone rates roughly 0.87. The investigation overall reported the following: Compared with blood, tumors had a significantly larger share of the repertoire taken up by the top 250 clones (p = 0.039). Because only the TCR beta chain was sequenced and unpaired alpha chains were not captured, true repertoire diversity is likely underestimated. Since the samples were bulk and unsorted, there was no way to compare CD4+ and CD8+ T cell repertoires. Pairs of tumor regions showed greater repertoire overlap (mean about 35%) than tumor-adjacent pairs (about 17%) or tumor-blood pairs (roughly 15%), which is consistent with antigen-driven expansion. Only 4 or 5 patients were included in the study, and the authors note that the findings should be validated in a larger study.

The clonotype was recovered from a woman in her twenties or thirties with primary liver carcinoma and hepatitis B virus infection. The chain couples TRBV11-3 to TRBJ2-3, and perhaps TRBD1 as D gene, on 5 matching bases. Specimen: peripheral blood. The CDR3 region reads CASSLTQEQYF. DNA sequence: TGTGCCAGCAGCTTGACACAGGAGCAGTATTTT. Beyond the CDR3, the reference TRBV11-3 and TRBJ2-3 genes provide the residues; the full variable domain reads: EAGVVQSPRYKIIEKKQPVAFWCNPISGHNTLYWYLQNLGQGPELLIRYENEEAVDDSQLPKDRFSAERLKGVDSTLKIQPAELGDSAVYLCASSLTQEQYFGPGTRLTVL.